A selection of T cell receptor beta chains follows, all from one sample in a study of T cell responses to AZD1222 COVID-19 vaccine. This table comes from immunoSEQ multiplex PCR, and its TCRdb copy is limited to in-frame clones, with some not included. This sample has about 120,000 clones, with roughly 87% found just once. Material: peripheral blood, obtained on day 0 of AZD1222 vaccination. The source is an adult in good health. CDR3s include the opening cysteine and the closing phenylalanine or tryptophan. The D gene is left open where the match is weak. Not all rows give a size; the values are once, few, many and, for expanded clones, a class.

TGTGCCAGCAGCAAAGCCCCAGGGGGCACTGAAGCTTTCTTT | CASSKAPGGTEAFF | TRBV21-1 | . | . | TRBJ1-1
TGTGCCAGCAGGGATTATGGCTACACCTTC | CASRDYGYTF | TRBV6-5 | . | . | TRBJ1-2
TGTGCCAGCAGACCGGGAGTTCGCTCTGGAAACACCATATATTTT | CASRPGVRSGNTIYF | TRBV7-9 | . | . | TRBJ1-3
TGTGCCAGCAGCCGTAGGGACAGGGGGACTGAAGCTTTCTTT | CASSRRDRGTEAFF | TRBV7-2 | . | TRBD1 | TRBJ1-1
TGTGCCAGCAGCTTAGACAGAGGATTTTCGCCCCAGCATTTT | CASSLDRGFSPQHF | TRBV6-5 | . | . | TRBJ1-5
TGTGCCAGCAGCTTACTCGGGACTTCTCTATCTCAGCCCCAGCATTTT | CASSLLGTSLSQPQHF | TRBV7-8 | . | . | TRBJ1-5
TGTGCCAGCAGTGAAGCGCTTTTTCCCGGACAGGCTGGACGGGATGGCTACACCTTC | CASSEALFPGQAGRDGYTF | TRBV6-1 | . | TRBD1 | TRBJ1-2
TGTGCCACTACGGGTGACGGCTATGGCTACACCTTC | CATTGDGYGYTF | TRBV2 | few | . | TRBJ1-2
TGTGCCAGCACTCCGGGACAGGGGATGAACACTGAAGCTTTCTTT | CASTPGQGMNTEAFF | TRBV2 | . | TRBD1 | TRBJ1-1
TGCGCCAGCAGCCAGGGACCGGTGAACACTGAAGCTTTCTTT | CASSQGPVNTEAFF | TRBV5-1 | few | . | TRBJ1-1
TGTGCCAGCAGCCGACAAACGCAGGGGGCCTATGGCTACACCTTC | CASSRQTQGAYGYTF | TRBV5-4 | once | TRBD1 | TRBJ1-2
TGTGCCAGCAGCTTGGATGGCTATGAGCAGTTCTTC | CASSLDGYEQFF | TRBV5-5 | . | . | TRBJ2-1
TGCAGCGTTGAGGGGGAGGTCAAAATTGCAAACACTGAAGCTTTCTTT | CSVEGEVKIANTEAFF | TRBV29-1 | . | . | TRBJ1-1
TGTGCCAGCAGTGCCATCCCCGGGACTAGCGGGAGACATACGCAGTATTTT | CASSAIPGTSGRHTQYF | TRBV28 | . | TRBD2 | TRBJ2-3
TGTGCCAGCAGGTTCCCGGGACTCTCGAACACTGAAGCTTTCTTT | CASRFPGLSNTEAFF | TRBV28 | . | . | TRBJ1-1
TGTGCCACCAGTGACTCGACAGGAAACTACGAGCAGTACTTC | CATSDSTGNYEQYF | TRBV24-1 | . | . | TRBJ2-7
TGTGCCAGCAGAGTTAGATGGAGTGGCACTGAAGCTTTCTTT | CASRVRWSGTEAFF | TRBV28 | . | . | TRBJ1-1
TGTGCCAGCAGCTTGGGGGACAGGGTGATGACTGAAGCTTTCTTT | CASSLGDRVMTEAFF | TRBV5-5 | . | TRBD1 | TRBJ1-1
TGTGCCAGCAGTTATCAGCCCCAGCATTTT | CASSYQPQHF | TRBV6-5 | once | . | TRBJ1-5